What follows describes a single TCR beta chain. The data derive from a study of shared clonotypes between healthy human individuals. Authors' processing steps: ImmunoSEQ sequences covered only the junction and lacked quality scores; filtering therefore differed. Only in-frame clones appear in the TCRdb table, and some are missing; sequencing was by immunoSEQ multiplex PCR. The D gene and trimming were derived from the DNA, and the V and J assignments and clone size from that table. This sample has about 460,000 clones; approximately 77% occur once, and the top ten carry about 12%. The CDR3 extends over 14 amino acids. CDR1 GTSNPN and CDR2 SVGIG come from the germline V gene (reference sequence). V was pared by 0 bases and J by 6 bases, with 11 bases between. Caucasian adults residing in Nashville, Tennessee made up all the donors.

This sequence originates from a woman between 40 and 50 years old in good health. Some clones in this sample may be carry-over from other donors' samples. The V call is TRBV30, the J call TRBJ2-2, with D unresolved. The sample consisted of PBMCs. CDR3 sequence: CAWSVQIDPGELFF. The DNA for the CDR3 is TGTGCCTGGAGTGTACAAATCGACCCCGGGGAGCTGTTTTTT.